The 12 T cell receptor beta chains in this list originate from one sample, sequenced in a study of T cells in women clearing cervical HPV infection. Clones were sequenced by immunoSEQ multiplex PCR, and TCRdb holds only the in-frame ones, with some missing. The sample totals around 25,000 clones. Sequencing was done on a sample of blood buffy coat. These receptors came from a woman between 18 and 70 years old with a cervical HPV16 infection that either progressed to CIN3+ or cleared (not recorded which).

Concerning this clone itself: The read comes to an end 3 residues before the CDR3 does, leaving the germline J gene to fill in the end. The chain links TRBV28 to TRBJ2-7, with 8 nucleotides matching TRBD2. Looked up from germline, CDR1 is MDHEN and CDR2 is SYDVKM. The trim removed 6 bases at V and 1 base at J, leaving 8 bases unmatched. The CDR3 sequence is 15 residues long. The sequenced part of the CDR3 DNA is TGTGCCAGCAGCAAACGGGGGGGGGCTTCCTACGAG. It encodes CASSKRGGASYE. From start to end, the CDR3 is CASSKRGGASYEQYF.

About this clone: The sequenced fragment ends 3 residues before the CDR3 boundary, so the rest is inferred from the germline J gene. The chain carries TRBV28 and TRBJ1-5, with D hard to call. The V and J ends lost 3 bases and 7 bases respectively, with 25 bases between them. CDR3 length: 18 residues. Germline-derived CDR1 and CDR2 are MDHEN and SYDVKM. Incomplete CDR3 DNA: TGTGCCAGCAGTTTGTCCCCGGGTCTCGGATCGGTCGAACAGCCC. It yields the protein CASSLSPGLGSVEQP. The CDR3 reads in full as CASSLSPGLGSVEQPQHF.

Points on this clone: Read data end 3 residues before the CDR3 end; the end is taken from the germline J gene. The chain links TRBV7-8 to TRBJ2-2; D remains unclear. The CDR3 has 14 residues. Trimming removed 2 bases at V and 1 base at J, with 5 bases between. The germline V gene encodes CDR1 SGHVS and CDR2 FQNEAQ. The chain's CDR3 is CASSLRQNTGELFF. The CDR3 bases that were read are TGTGCCAGCAGCTTACGACAGAACACCGGGGAG.

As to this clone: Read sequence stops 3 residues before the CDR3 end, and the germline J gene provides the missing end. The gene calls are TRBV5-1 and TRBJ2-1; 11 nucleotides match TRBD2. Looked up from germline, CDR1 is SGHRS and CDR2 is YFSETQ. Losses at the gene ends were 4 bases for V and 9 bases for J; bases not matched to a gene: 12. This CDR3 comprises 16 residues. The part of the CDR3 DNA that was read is TGCGCCAGCAGCGTAGAAGGGACTAGCGGATCGGGTGAG. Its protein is CASSVEGTSGSGE. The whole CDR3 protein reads CASSVEGTSGSGEQFF.

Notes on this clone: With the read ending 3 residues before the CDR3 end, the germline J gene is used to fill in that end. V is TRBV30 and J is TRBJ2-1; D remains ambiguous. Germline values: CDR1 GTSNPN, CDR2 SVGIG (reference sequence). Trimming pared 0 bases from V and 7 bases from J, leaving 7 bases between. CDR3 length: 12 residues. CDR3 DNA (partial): TGTGCCTGGAGTGTAAGGTTTAATGAG. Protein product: CAWSVRFNE. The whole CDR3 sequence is CAWSVRFNEQFF.

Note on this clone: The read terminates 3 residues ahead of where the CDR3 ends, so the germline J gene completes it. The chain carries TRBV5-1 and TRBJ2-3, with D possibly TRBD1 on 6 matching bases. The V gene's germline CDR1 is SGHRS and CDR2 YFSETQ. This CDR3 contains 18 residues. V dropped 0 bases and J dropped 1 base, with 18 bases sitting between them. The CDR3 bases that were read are TGCGCCAGCAGCTTGGCGTTGCAGGGGAAGGCTGGCACAGATACG. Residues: CASSLALQGKAGTDT. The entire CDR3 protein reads CASSLALQGKAGTDTQYF.

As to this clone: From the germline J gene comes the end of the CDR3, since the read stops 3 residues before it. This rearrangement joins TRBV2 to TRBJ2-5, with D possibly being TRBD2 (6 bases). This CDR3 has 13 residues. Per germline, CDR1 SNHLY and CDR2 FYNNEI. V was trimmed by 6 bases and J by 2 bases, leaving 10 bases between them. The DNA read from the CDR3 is TGTGCCAGCAGGGATAGCGGACAAGAGACC. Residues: CASRDSGQET. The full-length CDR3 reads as CASRDSGQETQYF.

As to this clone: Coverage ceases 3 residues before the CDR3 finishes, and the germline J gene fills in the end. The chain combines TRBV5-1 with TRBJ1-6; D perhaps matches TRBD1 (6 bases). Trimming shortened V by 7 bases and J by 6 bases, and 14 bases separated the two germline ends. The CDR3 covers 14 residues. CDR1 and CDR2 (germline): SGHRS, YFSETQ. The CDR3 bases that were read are TGCGCCAGCCAACAGGGTTGGGGTAATTCACCC. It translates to CASQQGWGNSP. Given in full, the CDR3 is CASQQGWGNSPLHF. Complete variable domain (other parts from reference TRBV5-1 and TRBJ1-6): KAGVTQTPRYLIKTRGQQVTLSCSPISGHRSVSWYQQTPGQGLQFLFEYFSETQRNKGNFPGRFSGRQFSNSRSEMNVSTLELGDSALYLCASQQGWGNSPLHFGNGTRLTVT.

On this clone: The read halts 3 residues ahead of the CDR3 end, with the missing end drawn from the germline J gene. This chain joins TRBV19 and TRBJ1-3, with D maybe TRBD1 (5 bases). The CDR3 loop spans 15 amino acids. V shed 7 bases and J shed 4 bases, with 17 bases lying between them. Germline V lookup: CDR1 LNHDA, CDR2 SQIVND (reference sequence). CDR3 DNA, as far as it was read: TGTGCCAGTAAGAAGGGGCCCGAAGCGGGAAACACC. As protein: CASKKGPEAGNT. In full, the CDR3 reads CASKKGPEAGNTIYF.

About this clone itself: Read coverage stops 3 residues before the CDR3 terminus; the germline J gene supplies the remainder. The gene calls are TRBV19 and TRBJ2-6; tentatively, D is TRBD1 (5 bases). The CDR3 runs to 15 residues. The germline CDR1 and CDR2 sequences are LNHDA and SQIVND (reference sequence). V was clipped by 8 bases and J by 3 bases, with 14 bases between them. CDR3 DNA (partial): TGTGCCAGTGCCAATCAGGGATTTGGGGCCAACGTC. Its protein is CASANQGFGANV. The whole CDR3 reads CASANQGFGANVLTF.

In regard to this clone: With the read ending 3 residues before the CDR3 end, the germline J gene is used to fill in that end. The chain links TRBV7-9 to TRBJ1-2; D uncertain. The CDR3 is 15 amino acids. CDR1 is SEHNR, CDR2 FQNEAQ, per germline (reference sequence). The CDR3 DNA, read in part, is TGTGCCAGCAGCTTAGATCTGCTTTCCACAGATACC. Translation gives CASSLDLLSTDT. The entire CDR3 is CASSLDLLSTDTYTF.

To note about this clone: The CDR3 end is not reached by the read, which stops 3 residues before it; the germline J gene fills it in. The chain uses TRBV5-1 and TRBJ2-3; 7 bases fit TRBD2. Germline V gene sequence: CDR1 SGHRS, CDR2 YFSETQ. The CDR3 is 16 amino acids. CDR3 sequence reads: CASSFATSVYQETQYF. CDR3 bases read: TGCGCCAGCAGCTTTGCTACTAGCGTGTACCAAGAGACG.